This TCR beta chain is from a study of blood T cell repertoires in COVID-19. Sequenced by immunoSEQ multiplex PCR; TCRdb stores in-frame clones only, minus some. The table records 90,000 to 140,000 clones, roughly 80% of them present only once. The length of the CDR3 is 15 residues. Trimming cost V 1 base and J 12 bases; bases outside gene matches: 7. In germline, CDR1 is SNHLY, CDR2 FYNNEI. Sequenced: peripheral blood. The chain has TRBV2 and TRBJ2-1, with 12 bases matching TRBD2. This sequence originates from a woman between 70 and 85 years old with acute or convalescent COVID-19. As DNA, the CDR3 is TGTGCCAGCAGTGAAGGGCTAGCGGGAGGGACCCGGCAGTTCTTC. Its protein is CASSEGLAGGTRQFF.